This note documents a single T cell receptor (beta chain) sequence. Its antigen remains unknown. This record comes from a study of shared clonotypes between healthy human individuals. Whole-study findings and limits: Clonotype sharing among the donors was expected to vary with sequencing depth. Exclusively blood specimens were collected; tissue repertoires likely differ.

Participating donors were healthy, HIV-negative adults free of recent acute infections or vaccinations. The test was conducted at deep level. Repertoires were generated with immunoSEQ multiplex PCR, while TCRdb's copy carries only in-frame clones and drops some. The sample shows roughly 450,000 clones, 79% of them seen only once. The length of the CDR3 is 14 residues. Unmatched junction bases numbered 5, after V lost 5 bases and J lost 2 bases. Germline V gives CDR1 SGHNT, CDR2 YENEEA. The gene calls are TRBV11-3 and TRBJ2-7, with TRBD1 identical over 8 bases. Material for sequencing was PBMCs. This clonotype was sampled from a woman aged 40-49 years in good health. Some clones in this sample may be carry-over from other donors' samples. The CDR3 nucleotides are TGTGCCAGCAGCCCAGGGGGCGACACCTACGAGCAGTACTTC. Its protein product is CASSPGGDTYEQYF.